This T cell receptor (beta chain) was captured by sequencing in a study of radiotherapy plus CTLA-4 blockade in lung cancer. The overall study: The study recorded objective responses in 18% of patients and disease control in approximately 29%. Study-wide points: Expansion of tumor-derived TCR clones was observed in blood after radiotherapy plus ipilimumab. Among reported predictors of response, early blood T cell clone dynamics with interferon-beta performed best.

A remark on this clone: The antigen is not known.

Focal radiation with ipilimumab CTLA-4 blockade was given to patients with chemo-refractory metastatic non-small-cell lung cancer. V was clipped by 4 bases and J by 0 bases, with 11 bases between them. The germline gives CDR1 SGHRS, CDR2 YFSETQ. The length of the CDR3 is 15 residues. The table came from immunoSEQ multiplex PCR; TCRdb's copy has only in-frame clones and leaves some out. The sample has tens of thousands of clones; around 90% are singletons. This chain joins TRBV5-1 and TRBJ1-3; no firm D call. Specimen: peripheral blood, collected from a patient treated with radiotherapy plus ipilimumab. The TCR originated in a human donor with non-small cell lung cancer who had stable disease on radiotherapy plus ipilimumab. Here the CDR3 reads CASSLGVSSGNTIYF. In DNA, the CDR3 is TGCGCCAGCAGCCTTGGAGTCAGCTCTGGAAACACCATATATTTT.